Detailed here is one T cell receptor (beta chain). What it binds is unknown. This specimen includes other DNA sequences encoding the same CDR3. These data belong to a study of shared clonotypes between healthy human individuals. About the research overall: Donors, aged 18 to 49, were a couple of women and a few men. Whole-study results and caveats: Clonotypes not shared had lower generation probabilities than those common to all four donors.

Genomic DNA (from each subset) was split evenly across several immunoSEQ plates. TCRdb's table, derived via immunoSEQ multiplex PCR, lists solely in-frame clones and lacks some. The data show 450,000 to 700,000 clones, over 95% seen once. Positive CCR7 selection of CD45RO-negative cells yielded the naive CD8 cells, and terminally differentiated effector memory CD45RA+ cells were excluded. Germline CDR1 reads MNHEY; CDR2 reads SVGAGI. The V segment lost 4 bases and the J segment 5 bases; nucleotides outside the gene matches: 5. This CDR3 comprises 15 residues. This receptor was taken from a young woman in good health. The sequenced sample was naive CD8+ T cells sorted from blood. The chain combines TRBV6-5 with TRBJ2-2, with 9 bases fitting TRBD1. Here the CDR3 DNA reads TGTGCCAGCAGTTCCGGGACAGGGAGAACCGGGGAGCTGTTTTTT. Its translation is CASSSGTGRTGELFF.